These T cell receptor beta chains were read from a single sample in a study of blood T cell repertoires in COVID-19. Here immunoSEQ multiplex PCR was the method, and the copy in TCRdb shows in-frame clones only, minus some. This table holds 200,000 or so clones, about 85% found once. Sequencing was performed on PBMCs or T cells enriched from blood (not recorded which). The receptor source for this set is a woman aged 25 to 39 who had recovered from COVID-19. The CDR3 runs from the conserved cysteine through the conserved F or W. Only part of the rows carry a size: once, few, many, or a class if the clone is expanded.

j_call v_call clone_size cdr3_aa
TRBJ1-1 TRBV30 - CAGRVMGTEAFF
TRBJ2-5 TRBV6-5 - CASKLSPYQETQYF
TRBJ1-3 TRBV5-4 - CASSSPSSGNTIYF
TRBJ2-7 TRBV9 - CASSARQNSYEQYF
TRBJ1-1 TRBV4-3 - CASSQVWGLMNTEAFF
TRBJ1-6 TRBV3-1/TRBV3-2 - CASSQSTGTGTDASPLHF
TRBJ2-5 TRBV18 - CASSQGQETQYF
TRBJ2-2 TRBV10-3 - CAISEGVSGELFF
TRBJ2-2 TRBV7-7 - CASSLNRGSGELFF
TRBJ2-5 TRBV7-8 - CASSPRVAEETQYF
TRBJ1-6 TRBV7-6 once CASSLEGVIYNSPLHF
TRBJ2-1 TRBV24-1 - CATSDRDRGSYNEQFF
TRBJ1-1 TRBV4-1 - CASSQPTRTGSEAFF
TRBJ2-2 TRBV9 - CASSVAGVVGELFF
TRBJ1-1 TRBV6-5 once CASSRTGHTEAFF
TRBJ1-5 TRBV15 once CATSRVGRHSNQPQHF
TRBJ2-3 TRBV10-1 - CASSSWVAGGTSTDTQYF
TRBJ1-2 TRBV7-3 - CASSLTGSDRDGYTF
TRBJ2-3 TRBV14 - CASSQVASGYTDTQYF
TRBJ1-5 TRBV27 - CASSLLTGQPQHF
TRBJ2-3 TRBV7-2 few CASSPGGLNTDTQYF
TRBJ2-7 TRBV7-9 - CASSLKGTGIYEQYF
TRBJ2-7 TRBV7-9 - CASSFGTVQYF
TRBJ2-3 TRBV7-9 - CASSLLAGATDTQYF
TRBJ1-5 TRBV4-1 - CASSQGQEKGYNQPQHF
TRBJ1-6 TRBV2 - CASRPRTTAGVRSPLHF